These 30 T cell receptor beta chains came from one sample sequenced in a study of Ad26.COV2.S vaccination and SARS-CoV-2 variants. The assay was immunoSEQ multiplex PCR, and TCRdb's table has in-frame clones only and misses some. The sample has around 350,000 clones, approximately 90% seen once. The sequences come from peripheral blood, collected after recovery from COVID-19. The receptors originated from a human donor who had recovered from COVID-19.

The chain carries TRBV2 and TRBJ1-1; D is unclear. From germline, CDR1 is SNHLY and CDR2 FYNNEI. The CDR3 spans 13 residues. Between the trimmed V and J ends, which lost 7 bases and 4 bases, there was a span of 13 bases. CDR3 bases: TGTGCCAGCATCCGGGAAGGAGGCACTGAAGCTTTCTTT. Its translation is CASIREGGTEAFF.

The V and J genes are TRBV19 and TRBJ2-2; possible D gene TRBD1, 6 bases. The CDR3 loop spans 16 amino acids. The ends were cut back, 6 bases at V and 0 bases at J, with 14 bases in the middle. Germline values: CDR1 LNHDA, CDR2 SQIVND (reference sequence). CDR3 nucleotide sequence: TGTGCCAGTAGGGAAACAGGGCCCCCGAACACCGGGGAGCTGTTTTTT. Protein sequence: CASRETGPPNTGELFF.

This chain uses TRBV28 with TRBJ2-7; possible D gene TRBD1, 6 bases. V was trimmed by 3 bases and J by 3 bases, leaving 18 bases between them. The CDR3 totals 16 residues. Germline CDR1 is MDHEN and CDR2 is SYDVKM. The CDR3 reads CASSFGIGGVGYEQYF. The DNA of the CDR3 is TGTGCCAGCAGTTTCGGAATTGGGGGCGTAGGCTACGAGCAGTACTTC.

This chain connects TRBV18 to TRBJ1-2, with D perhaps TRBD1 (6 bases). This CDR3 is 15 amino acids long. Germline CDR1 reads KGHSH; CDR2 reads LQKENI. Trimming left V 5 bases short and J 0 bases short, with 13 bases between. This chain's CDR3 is CASSSKTGANYGYTF. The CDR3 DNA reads TGTGCCAGCTCATCGAAGACAGGCGCTAACTATGGCTACACCTTC.

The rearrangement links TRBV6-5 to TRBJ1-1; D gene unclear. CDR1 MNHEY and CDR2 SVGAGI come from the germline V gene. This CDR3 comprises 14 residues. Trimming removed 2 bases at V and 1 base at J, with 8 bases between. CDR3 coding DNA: TGTGCCAGCAGTTACGGTTTGGGGAACACTGAAGCTTTCTTT. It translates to CASSYGLGNTEAFF.

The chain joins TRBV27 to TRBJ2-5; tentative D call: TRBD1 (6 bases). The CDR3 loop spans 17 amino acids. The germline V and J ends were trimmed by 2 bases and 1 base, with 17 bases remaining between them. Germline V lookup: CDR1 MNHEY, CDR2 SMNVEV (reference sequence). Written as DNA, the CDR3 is TGTGCCAGCAGTTTACCCCAGGGGCAGGGGCGCCAAGAGACCCAGTACTTC. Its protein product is CASSLPQGQGRQETQYF.

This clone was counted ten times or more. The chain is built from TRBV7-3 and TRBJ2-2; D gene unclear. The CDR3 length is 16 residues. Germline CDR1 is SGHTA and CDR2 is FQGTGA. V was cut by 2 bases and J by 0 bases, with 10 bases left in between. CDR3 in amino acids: CASSLGPPANTGELFF. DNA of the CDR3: TGTGCCAGCAGCTTAGGGCCCCCAGCGAACACCGGGGAGCTGTTTTTT.

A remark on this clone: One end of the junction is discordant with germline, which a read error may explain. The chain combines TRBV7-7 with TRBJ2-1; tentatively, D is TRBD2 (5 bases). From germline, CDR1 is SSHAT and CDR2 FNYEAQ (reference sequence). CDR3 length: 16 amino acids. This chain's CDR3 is CASSLALSGSYNEQFF. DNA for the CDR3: TGTGCTAGCAGCTTAGCGTTATCAGGCAGCTACAATGAGCAGTTCTTC.

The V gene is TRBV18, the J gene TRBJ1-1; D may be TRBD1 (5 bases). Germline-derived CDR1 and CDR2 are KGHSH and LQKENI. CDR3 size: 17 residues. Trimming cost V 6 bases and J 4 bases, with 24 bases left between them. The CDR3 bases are TGTGCCAGCTCCTCATTAGCGTCAATCACGGACATCACTGAAGCTTTCTTT. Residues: CASSSLASITDITEAFF.

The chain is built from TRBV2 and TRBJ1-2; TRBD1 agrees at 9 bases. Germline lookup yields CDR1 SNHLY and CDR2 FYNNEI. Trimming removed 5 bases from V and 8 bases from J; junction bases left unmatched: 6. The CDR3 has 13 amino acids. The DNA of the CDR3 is TGTGCCAGCAGTCCCGGGACAGGGATGGGCTACACCTTC. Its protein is CASSPGTGMGYTF.

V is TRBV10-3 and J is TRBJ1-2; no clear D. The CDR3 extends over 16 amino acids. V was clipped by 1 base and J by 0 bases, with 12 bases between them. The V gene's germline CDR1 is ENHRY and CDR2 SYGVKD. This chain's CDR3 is CAISELGREANYGYTF. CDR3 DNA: TGTGCCATCAGTGAGTTAGGACGGGAAGCTAACTATGGCTACACCTTC.

CDR3 DNA: TGTGCCAGCAGCGTAGGGTCACAGGGGGCTATAACCGGGGAGCTGTTTTTT. Translating it yields CASSVGSQGAITGELFF. The chain links TRBV9 to TRBJ2-2, with 9 bases fitting TRBD1. The CDR3 length is 17 residues. The ends lost 0 bases at V and 5 bases at J; junction bases unmatched: 8. Germline V gene lookup returns CDR1 SGDLS and CDR2 YYNGEE.

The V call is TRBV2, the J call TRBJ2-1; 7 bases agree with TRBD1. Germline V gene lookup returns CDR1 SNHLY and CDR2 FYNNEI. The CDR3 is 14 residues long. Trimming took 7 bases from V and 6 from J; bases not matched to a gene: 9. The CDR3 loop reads CASKKQGTLNEQFF. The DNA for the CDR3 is TGTGCCAGCAAGAAACAGGGGACCCTCAATGAGCAGTTCTTC.

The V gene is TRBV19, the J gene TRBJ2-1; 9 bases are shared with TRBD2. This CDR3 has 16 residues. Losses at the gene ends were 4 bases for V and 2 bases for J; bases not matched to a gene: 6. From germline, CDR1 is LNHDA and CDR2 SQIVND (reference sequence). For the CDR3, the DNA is TGTGCCAGTAGTACCCCTCTAGCGGGAACCTACAATGAGCAGTTCTTC. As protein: CASSTPLAGTYNEQFF.

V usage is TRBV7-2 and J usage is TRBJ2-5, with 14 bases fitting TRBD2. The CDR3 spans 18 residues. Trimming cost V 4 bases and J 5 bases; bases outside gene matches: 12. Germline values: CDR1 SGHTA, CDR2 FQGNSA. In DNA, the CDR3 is TGTGCCAGCAGCTCATCCTTGACTAGCGGGGGGGCTTGGGAGACCCAGTACTTC. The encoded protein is CASSSSLTSGGAWETQYF.

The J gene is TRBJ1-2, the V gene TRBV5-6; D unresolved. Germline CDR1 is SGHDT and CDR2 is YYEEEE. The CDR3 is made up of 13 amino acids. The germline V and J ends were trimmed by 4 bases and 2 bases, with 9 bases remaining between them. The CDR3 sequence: CASSPRRNYGYTF. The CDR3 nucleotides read TGTGCCAGCAGCCCCCGTAGAAACTATGGCTACACCTTC.

The CDR3 protein is CASKLGGGTVGELFF. Here the CDR3 DNA reads TGTGCCAGCAAGTTAGGGGGGGGCACTGTCGGGGAGCTGTTTTTT. The genes are TRBV27 and TRBJ2-2, with a tentative D call TRBD2 (7 bases). V gave up 7 bases and J gave up 7 bases, with 19 bases separating them. Germline V gene data show CDR1 as MNHEY and CDR2 as SMNVEV (reference sequence). The CDR3 sequence is 15 residues long.

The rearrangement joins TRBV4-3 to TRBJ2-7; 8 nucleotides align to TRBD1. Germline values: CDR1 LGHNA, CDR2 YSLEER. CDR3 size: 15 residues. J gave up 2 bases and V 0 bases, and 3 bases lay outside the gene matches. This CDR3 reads CASSQDQGAAYEQYF. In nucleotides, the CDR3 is TGCGCCAGCAGCCAAGATCAGGGGGCTGCCTACGAGCAGTACTTC.

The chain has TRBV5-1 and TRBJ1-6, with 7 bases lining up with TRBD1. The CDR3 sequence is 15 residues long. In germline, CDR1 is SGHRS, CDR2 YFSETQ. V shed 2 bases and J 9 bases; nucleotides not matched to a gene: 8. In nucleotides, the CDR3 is TGCGCCAGCAGCTTAGGACAGGCCCCGGGTTCACCCCTCCACTTT. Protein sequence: CASSLGQAPGSPLHF.

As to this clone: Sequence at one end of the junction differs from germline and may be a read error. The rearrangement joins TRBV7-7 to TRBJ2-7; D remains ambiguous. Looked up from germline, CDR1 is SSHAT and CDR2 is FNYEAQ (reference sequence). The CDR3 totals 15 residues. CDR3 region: CASSLTPTGAYEQYF. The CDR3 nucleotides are TGTGCTAGCAGCTTAACCCCAACTGGGGCCTACGAGCAGTACTTC.

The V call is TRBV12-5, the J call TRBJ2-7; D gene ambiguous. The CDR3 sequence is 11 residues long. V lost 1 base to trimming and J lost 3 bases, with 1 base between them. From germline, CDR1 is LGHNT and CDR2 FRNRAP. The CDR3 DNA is TGTGCTAGTGGTTTGGGCTACGAGCAGTACTTC. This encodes CASGLGYEQYF.

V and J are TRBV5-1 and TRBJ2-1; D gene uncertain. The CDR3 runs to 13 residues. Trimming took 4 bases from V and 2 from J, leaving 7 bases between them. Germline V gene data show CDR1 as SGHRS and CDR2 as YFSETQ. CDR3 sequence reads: CASSPGAYNEQFF. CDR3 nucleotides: TGCGCCAGCAGCCCGGGTGCCTACAATGAGCAGTTCTTC.

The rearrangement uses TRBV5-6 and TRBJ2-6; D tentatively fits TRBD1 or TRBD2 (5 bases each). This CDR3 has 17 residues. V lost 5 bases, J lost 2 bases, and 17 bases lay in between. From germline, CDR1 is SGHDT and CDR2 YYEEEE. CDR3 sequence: CASRPPLGETGANVLTF. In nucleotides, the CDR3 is TGTGCCAGCAGACCCCCGCTGGGGGAAACTGGGGCCAACGTCCTGACTTTC.

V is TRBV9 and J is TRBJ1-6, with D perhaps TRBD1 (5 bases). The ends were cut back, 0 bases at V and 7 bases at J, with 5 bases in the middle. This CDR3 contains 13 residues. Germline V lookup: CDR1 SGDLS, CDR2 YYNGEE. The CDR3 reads CASSVAGNSPLHF. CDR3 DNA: TGTGCCAGCAGCGTAGCAGGGAATTCACCCCTCCACTTT.

The CDR3 sequence is CSGSMTGLGADTQYF. The DNA for the CDR3 is TGCAGCGGATCGATGACAGGGCTGGGCGCAGATACGCAGTATTTT. The chain is built from TRBV29-1 and TRBJ2-3; TRBD1 agrees at 7 bases. V was pared by 7 bases and J by 4 bases, with 14 bases of the junction left unmatched. This CDR3 has 15 amino acids. Germline CDR1 and CDR2: SQVTM and ANQGSEA.

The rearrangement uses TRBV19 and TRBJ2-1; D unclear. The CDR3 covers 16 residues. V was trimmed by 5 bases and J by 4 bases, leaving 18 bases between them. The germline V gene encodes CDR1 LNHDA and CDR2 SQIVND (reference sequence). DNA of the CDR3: TGTGCCAGTAGTCCCCCCGGGCGTGGAACTTACAATGAGCAGTTCTTC. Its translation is CASSPPGRGTYNEQFF.

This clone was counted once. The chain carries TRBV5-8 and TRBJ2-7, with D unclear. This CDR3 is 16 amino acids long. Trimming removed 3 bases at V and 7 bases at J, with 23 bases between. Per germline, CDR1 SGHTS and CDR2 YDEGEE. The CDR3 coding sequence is TGTGCCAGCAGCTCCCTAAGGGTTTTGAGCCCCGGGGAGCAGTACTTC. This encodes CASSSLRVLSPGEQYF. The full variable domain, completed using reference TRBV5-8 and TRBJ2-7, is EAGVTQSPTHLIKTRGQQATLRCSPISGHTSVYWYQQALGLGLQFLLWYDEGEERNRGNFPPRFSGRQFPNYSSELNVNALELEDSALYLCASSSLRVLSPGEQYFGPGTRLTVT.

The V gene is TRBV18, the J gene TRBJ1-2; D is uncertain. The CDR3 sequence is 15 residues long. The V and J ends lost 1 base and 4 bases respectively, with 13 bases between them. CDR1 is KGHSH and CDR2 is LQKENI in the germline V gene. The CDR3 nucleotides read TGTGCCAGCTCACCACAAGGCAGCCCTACCTATGGCTACACCTTC. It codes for CASSPQGSPTYGYTF.

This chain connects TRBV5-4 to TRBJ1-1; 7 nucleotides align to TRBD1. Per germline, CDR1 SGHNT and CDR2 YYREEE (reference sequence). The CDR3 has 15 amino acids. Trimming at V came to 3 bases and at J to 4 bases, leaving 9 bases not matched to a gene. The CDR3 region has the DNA TGTGCCAGCAGCTCGAAAACAGGGGTACGCACTGAAGCTTTCTTT. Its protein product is CASSSKTGVRTEAFF.

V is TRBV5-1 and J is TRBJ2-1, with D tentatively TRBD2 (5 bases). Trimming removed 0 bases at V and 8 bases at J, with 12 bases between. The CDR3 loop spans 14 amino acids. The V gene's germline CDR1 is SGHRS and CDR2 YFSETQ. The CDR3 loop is CASSLGQTRDEQFF. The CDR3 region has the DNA TGCGCCAGCAGCTTGGGCCAGACGAGGGATGAGCAGTTCTTC. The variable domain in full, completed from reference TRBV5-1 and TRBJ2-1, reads KAGVTQTPRYLIKTRGQQVTLSCSPISGHRSVSWYQQTPGQGLQFLFEYFSETQRNKGNFPGRFSGRQFSNSRSEMNVSTLELGDSALYLCASSLGQTRDEQFFGPGTRLTVL.